The sequence of this T cell receptor (beta chain) was determined in a study of blood T cell repertoires in COVID-19. On the study more broadly: The United States, Italy and Spain provided the acute and convalescent COVID-19 samples. Nucleic acid was either cDNA or gDNA, and it came from T cells, B-cell-depleted T cells, or PBMCs.

In the original processing: Amplifying reference gene primers gave estimates of nucleated cell counts. This table comes from immunoSEQ multiplex PCR, and its TCRdb copy is limited to in-frame clones, with some not included. V, J and clone size are taken as reported in that table, and D and trimming were inferred from the DNA itself. The sample includes over 70,000 clones, 70% to 85% of them seen just once. CDR1 and CDR2 (germline): MDHEN, SYDVKM. The CDR3 loop spans 14 amino acids. J gave up 6 bases and V 3 bases, and 5 bases lay outside the gene matches. The sequencing input was peripheral blood. The TCR comes from a woman between 55 and 75 years old with acute or convalescent COVID-19. The gene calls are TRBV28 and TRBJ2-1, with 7 bases matching TRBD2. CDR3 coding DNA: TGTGCCAGCAGTTTGACTAGCCTCGGCAATGAGCAGTTCTTC. It is translated as CASSLTSLGNEQFF.